The 30 T cell receptor beta chains given below trace back to one sample, sequenced in a study of T cells of healthy individuals. TCRdb processed the 5' RACE reads anew with MiXCR; each CDR3 protein has one entry. The sample carries some 100,000 distinct CDR3 sequences, about 16% recorded once. These TCRs come from a human donor in good health.

This clonotype was recorded many times. V usage is TRBV29-1 and J usage is TRBJ1-1; possible D gene TRBD1, 5 bases. The CDR3 is 12 residues long. V dropped 4 bases and J dropped 8 bases, with 14 bases sitting between them. CDR1 is SQVTM and CDR2 is ANQGSEA in the germline V gene. CDR3 amino acids: CSVGDLPLEAFF. For the CDR3, the DNA is TGCAGCGTTGGGGACCTTCCGTTAGAAGCTTTCTTT.

The gene calls are TRBV10-3 and TRBJ2-7; 8 bases align to TRBD1. This CDR3 spans 14 amino acids. The V segment lost 7 bases and the J segment 2 bases; nucleotides outside the gene matches: 7. The germline V gene has CDR1 ENHRY and CDR2 SYGVKD. CDR3 bases: TGTGCCATCACCCCGGACAGGGCAACCTACGAGCAGTACTTC. Its protein product is CAITPDRATYEQYF.

V and J are TRBV20-1 and TRBJ1-4; no clear D. CDR3 length equals 15 residues. V was trimmed by 0 bases and J by 8 bases, leaving 16 bases between them. Germline loops: CDR1 DFQATT, CDR2 SNEGSKA (reference sequence). The CDR3 coding sequence is TGCAGTGCTAGAGATCGAGGGATCTCTAGGGAAAAACTGTTTTTT. Protein: CSARDRGISREKLFF.

This clonotype showed up many times. The chain uses TRBV27 and TRBJ2-7, with 11 bases lining up with TRBD2. Germline V gene data show CDR1 as MNHEY and CDR2 as SMNVEV (reference sequence). CDR3 length equals 15 residues. The V gene end was trimmed by 6 bases and the J gene end by 2 bases; junction bases not matched to a gene: 6. The CDR3 loop is CASSRSGRAAYEQYF. The DNA for the CDR3 is TGTGCCAGCAGCCGTAGCGGGAGGGCCGCCTACGAGCAGTACTTC.

This sequence joins TRBV5-6 and TRBJ2-1; the D call may be TRBD1 or TRBD2 (6 bases each). V dropped 4 bases and J dropped 8 bases, with 19 bases sitting between them. This CDR3 has 15 amino acids. Germline CDR1 SGHDT, CDR2 YYEEEE. The CDR3 reads CASSNTRGRGDEQFF. CDR3 DNA: TGTGCCAGCAGCAATACTCGGGGGCGAGGGGATGAGCAGTTCTTC.

This clonotype turned up a few times. V is TRBV4-1 and J is TRBJ1-1; TRBD1 agrees at 7 bases. V shed 8 bases, J shed 2 bases, and the junction held 14 bases outside the gene matches. The CDR3 sequence is 16 residues long. Germline CDR1 is MGHRA and CDR2 is YSYEKL. The CDR3 nucleotides read TGCGCCAGCTCAACCATTGCAGGGGGACGTAACACTGAAGCTTTCTTT. It encodes CASSTIAGGRNTEAFF.

Only a few counts were recorded for this clonotype. In nucleotides, the CDR3 is TGTGCCAGCCAAGACCAGGAGGTTGCAGATTCACCCCTCCACTTT. Its translation is CASQDQEVADSPLHF. The chain carries TRBV6-2 or TRBV6-3 and TRBJ1-6; no definite D call. This CDR3 has 15 amino acids. Germline values: CDR1 MNHEY, CDR2 SVGEGT. Trimming removed 8 bases at V and 8 bases at J, with 19 bases between.

This clonotype came up a few times. The chain uses TRBV7-2 and TRBJ2-5; D unresolved. Between the trimmed V and J ends, which lost 4 bases and 5 bases, there was a span of 5 bases. The germline V gene has CDR1 SGHTA and CDR2 FQGNSA. There are 11 residues in the CDR3. The CDR3 sequence: CASSSLETQYF. The CDR3 DNA is TGTGCCAGCAGCTCCTTGGAGACCCAGTACTTC.

This clonotype was detected only a few times. This sequence joins TRBV11-2 and TRBJ2-1; 8 nucleotides line up with TRBD2. The germline V gene has CDR1 SGHAT and CDR2 FQNNGV. The CDR3 extends over 15 amino acids. Trimming removed 1 base from V and 3 bases from J; junction bases left unmatched: 2. The CDR3 reads CASSLGTSFYNEQFF. CDR3 nucleotides: TGTGCCAGCAGCTTAGGGACTAGCTTCTACAATGAGCAGTTCTTC.

This clonotype has a count of ten or more. The chain uses TRBV7-9 and TRBJ2-6; possible D gene TRBD1, 6 bases. Trimming took 5 bases from V and 4 from J, leaving 18 bases between them. There are 17 residues in the CDR3. Germline V CDR1 and CDR2: SEHNR, FQNEAQ (reference sequence). The CDR3 coding sequence is TGTGCCAGCAGCCCAGGGGTTGGTATGGGAGGGGCCAACGTCCTGACTTTC. Protein product: CASSPGVGMGGANVLTF.

This chain links TRBV25-1 with TRBJ1-5, with D hard to call. Germline loops: CDR1 MGHDK, CDR2 SYGVNS. The ends were cut back, 7 bases at V and 2 bases at J, with 6 bases in the middle. The CDR3 contains 12 residues. The CDR3 protein is CASNMGNQPQHF. The CDR3 DNA reads TGTGCCAGCAATATGGGCAATCAGCCCCAGCATTTT.

This chain uses TRBV19 with TRBJ1-2; the D is unclear. Germline CDR1 LNHDA, CDR2 SQIVND (reference sequence). This CDR3 has 12 residues. V gave up 2 bases and J gave up 14 bases, with 15 bases separating them. CDR3 sequence (DNA): TGTGCCAGTAGTATACCACGGCAGAAGTTAACCTTC. Its protein product is CASSIPRQKLTF.

The chain couples TRBV27 to TRBJ1-2, with 7 nucleotides matching TRBD1. Looked up from germline, CDR1 is MNHEY and CDR2 is SMNVEV (reference sequence). V trimming: 8 bases; J trimming: 4 bases; junction bases outside the gene matches: 7. The CDR3 has 13 residues. This CDR3 is CASRDRVSYGYTF. The CDR3 nucleotides are TGTGCCAGCCGAGACAGGGTTAGCTATGGCTACACCTTC.

V usage is TRBV28 and J usage is TRBJ2-3; 11 nucleotides match TRBD1. CDR1 is MDHEN, CDR2 SYDVKM, per germline. V shed 5 bases, J shed 2 bases, and the junction held 15 bases outside the gene matches. This CDR3 is built from 19 residues. DNA for the CDR3: TGTGCCAGCAGTACATATTTGGGGGGACAGGGGGAAAACACAGATACGCAGTATTTT. It translates to CASSTYLGGQGENTDTQYF. Full variable domain (outside the CDR3, taken from reference TRBV28 and TRBJ2-3): DVKVTQSSRYLVKRTGEKVFLECVQDMDHENMFWYRQDPGLGLRLIYFSYDVKMKEKGDIPEGYSVSREKKERFSLILESASTNQTSMYLCASSTYLGGQGENTDTQYFGPGTRLTVL.

The V and J genes are TRBV3-1 and TRBJ2-7; D unclear. Per the germline V gene, CDR1 is LGHDT and CDR2 is YNNKEL (reference sequence). There are 13 residues in the CDR3. Deletions cut 1 base from V and 9 bases from J, with 13 bases between. CDR3 residues: CASSQGPDRWQYF. The DNA of the CDR3 is TGTGCCAGCAGCCAAGGTCCCGACCGCTGGCAGTACTTC.

In its sample, this clonotype was seen a few times. The J gene is TRBJ2-3, the V gene TRBV4-1; 7 bases match TRBD2. The CDR3 is 15 amino acids. Germline V gene sequence: CDR1 MGHRA, CDR2 YSYEKL. After removal of 3 bases from V and 2 bases from J, the junction contained 5 bases not matched to a gene. CDR3 nucleotide sequence: TGCGCCAGCAGCCAGCCGGGACTACCCACAGATACGCAGTATTTT. It yields the protein CASSQPGLPTDTQYF.

The chain joins TRBV28 to TRBJ2-1, with unresolved D. The CDR3 is made up of 14 amino acids. The V end was cut by 5 bases, the J end by 10 bases, with 18 bases between. Germline CDR1 reads MDHEN; CDR2 reads SYDVKM. The CDR3 DNA is TGTGCCAGCAGTGGTACCGGCCGGGTAGGCGAGCAGTTCTTC. It translates to CASSGTGRVGEQFF.

The chain combines TRBV3-1 with TRBJ2-5, with D perhaps matching TRBD1 (5 bases). CDR3 length: 15 amino acids. V was trimmed by 0 bases and J by 5 bases, leaving 13 bases between them. The germline gives CDR1 LGHDT, CDR2 YNNKEL (reference sequence). The CDR3 DNA follows: TGTGCCAGCAGCCAAGAGGGGCAGCGCTGGGAGACCCAGTACTTC. It encodes CASSQEGQRWETQYF.

J is TRBJ1-1 and V is TRBV10-3, with D maybe TRBD1 (5 bases). With 3 bases removed from V and 4 bases from J, the gap between germline ends came to 24 bases. The V gene's germline CDR1 is ENHRY and CDR2 SYGVKD. The CDR3 is 18 amino acids. This CDR3 is CAISDEVRALRGGTEAFF. DNA of the CDR3: TGTGCCATCAGTGATGAAGTCAGGGCTCTTCGAGGAGGCACTGAAGCTTTCTTT.

At least ten counts were recorded for this clonotype. V and J are TRBV28 and TRBJ1-5; TRBD1 might be the D (6 bases). This CDR3 region has 15 residues. Germline assignment: CDR1 MDHEN and CDR2 SYDVKM. Between the trimmed V and J ends, which lost 3 bases and 1 base, there was a span of 10 bases. Written as DNA, the CDR3 is TGTGCCAGCAGTTTTTGGCAGGGGAGCAATCAGCCCCAGCATTTT. Its protein is CASSFWQGSNQPQHF.

V usage is TRBV29-1 and J usage is TRBJ2-1; 7 bases agree with TRBD1. This CDR3 comprises 12 residues. Germline V gene sequence: CDR1 SQVTM, CDR2 ANQGSEA. J was trimmed by 9 bases and V by 1 base; bases with no gene match: 3. DNA of the CDR3: TGCAGCGTTGAAGGGGACAGCGGTGAGCAGTTCTTC. This encodes CSVEGDSGEQFF.

CDR3 residues: CASSYLSGGGLSTDTQYF. The DNA for the CDR3 is TGTGCCAGCAGTTACTTGTCGGGCGGGGGCCTAAGCACAGATACGCAGTATTTT. This rearrangement joins TRBV6-6 to TRBJ2-3; perhaps TRBD2 as D (7 bases). Germline-derived CDR1 and CDR2 are MNHNY and SVGAGI (reference sequence). V lost 1 base and J lost 0, with 17 bases in between. The CDR3 totals 18 residues.

The chain joins TRBV20-1 to TRBJ2-4; no clear D gene. Per germline, CDR1 DFQATT and CDR2 SNEGSKA (reference sequence). V lost 4 bases and J lost 2, with 12 bases in between. The CDR3 has 14 residues. The CDR3: CSATRRGTKNIQYF. Written as DNA, the CDR3 is TGCAGTGCTACTAGAAGAGGTACCAAAAACATTCAGTACTTC.

The rearrangement uses TRBV6-2 or TRBV6-3 and TRBJ2-1; TRBD1 agrees at 8 bases. This CDR3 contains 16 residues. Germline assignment: CDR1 MNHEY and CDR2 SVGEGT. V lost 2 bases and J lost 4; bases outside the gene matches: 7. The CDR3 DNA follows: TGTGCCAGCAGTTACCATCCCGGGACAGGATACAATGAGCAGTTCTTC. It yields the protein CASSYHPGTGYNEQFF.

V and J are TRBV6-2 or TRBV6-3 and TRBJ2-5; 8 positions agree with TRBD1. CDR3 size: 15 residues. Germline V gives CDR1 MNHEY, CDR2 SVGEGT. Trimming at V came to 4 bases and at J to 5 bases, leaving 9 bases not matched to a gene. CDR3 in amino acids: CASSLDRAGRETQYF. DNA for the CDR3: TGTGCCAGCAGTTTGGACAGGGCCGGCAGGGAGACCCAGTACTTC.

V gene TRBV20-1 combines with J gene TRBJ2-1, with 7 bases aligning to TRBD2. CDR1 and CDR2 (germline): DFQATT, SNEGSKA (reference sequence). This CDR3 is 14 amino acids long. The V and J ends lost 4 bases and 0 bases, in that order; junction bases with no gene match: 3. The CDR3 reads CSATGRASYNEQFF. The CDR3 region has the DNA TGCAGTGCTACTGGGAGGGCCTCCTACAATGAGCAGTTCTTC.

The rearrangement joins TRBV5-6 to TRBJ2-1, with D tentatively TRBD2 (6 bases). This CDR3 comprises 14 residues. Germline assignment: CDR1 SGHDT and CDR2 YYEEEE. V lost 0 bases, J lost 7 bases, and 11 bases lay in between. The CDR3 here is CASSLETRENEQFF. DNA of the CDR3: TGTGCCAGCAGCTTGGAGACTAGGGAGAATGAGCAGTTCTTC.

The chain uses TRBV20-1 and TRBJ2-3; a possible D gene is TRBD2 (6 bases). The germline CDR1 and CDR2 sequences are DFQATT and SNEGSKA (reference sequence). Trimming took off 2 bases at V and 2 bases at J, with 11 bases between the two ends. CDR3 length: 14 amino acids. CDR3 coding DNA: TGCAGTGCTAGAATGGCGGGGAACACAGATACGCAGTATTTT. This sequence encodes CSARMAGNTDTQYF.

In its sample, this clonotype was seen a few times. The rearrangement uses TRBV9 and TRBJ2-7; the match to TRBD2 covers 8 bases. From germline, CDR1 is SGDLS and CDR2 YYNGEE. The junction had 9 bases not matched to a gene; V was cut back by 4 bases and J by 6 bases. CDR3 length: 14 amino acids. CDR3 coding DNA: TGTGCCAGCAGCTCCGGGACTAGTTCTAGCGAGCAGTACTTC. Translating gives CASSSGTSSSEQYF.

The J gene is TRBJ2-1, the V gene TRBV6-5, with TRBD2 matching over 10 bases. The CDR3 extends over 15 amino acids. CDR1 MNHEY and CDR2 SVGAGI come from the germline V gene. After removal of 4 bases from V and 5 bases from J, the junction contained 5 bases not matched to a gene. The DNA of the CDR3 is TGTGCCAGCAGTTTGCTAGCGGGGGAAAACAATGAGCAGTTCTTC. It codes for CASSLLAGENNEQFF.